This note documents a single TCR beta chain sequence. Its target is not known. This entry belongs to a study of cytomegalovirus exposure and HLA in healthy donors. The study's findings and limits: Later analysis identified a missense DCLRE1C variant that was linked to TCR beta V- and J-gene trimming.

In the PCR, 60 Vbeta and 13 Jbeta primers were used. Data came from immunoSEQ multiplex PCR; TCRdb stores just in-frame clones and leaves some out. The table lists 190,000 or so clones. Germline lookup yields CDR1 SGHAT and CDR2 FQDESV (reference sequence). The CDR3 loop spans 18 amino acids. V was pared by 5 bases and J by 1 base, with 12 bases of the junction left unmatched. The TCR sequence derives from a boy between 10 and 17 years old in good health and CMV-seronegative. The V call is TRBV11-1, the J call TRBJ2-3; 10 nucleotides agree with TRBD2. Sequenced input: PBMCs. CDR3 region: CASSPTSPLAGGTDTQYF. DNA of the CDR3: TGTGCCAGCAGCCCGACCTCCCCTCTAGCGGGGGGCACAGATACGCAGTATTTT. The variable domain in full, with the rest retrieved from reference TRBV11-1 and TRBJ2-3, is EAEVAQSPRYKITEKSQAVAFWCDPISGHATLYWYRQILGQGPELLVQFQDESVVDDSQLPKDRFSAERLKGVDSTLKIQPAELGDSAMYLCASSPTSPLAGGTDTQYFGPGTRLTVL.